This is a list of T cell receptor beta chains from one sample in a study of shared clonotypes between healthy human individuals. The table came from immunoSEQ multiplex PCR; TCRdb's copy has only in-frame clones and leaves some out. The repertoire holds 550,000 to 600,000 clones, with around 78% as singletons. Source material: PBMCs. The receptors here all came from a middle-aged woman in good health. Some clones in this sample may be carry-over from other donors' samples. The CDR3 runs from the conserved cysteine through the conserved F or W. D genes are given only for firm matches. Where a row states a size, it is once, few, many or the class of an expanded clone; other rows omit it.

V gene: TRBV7-9
clone size: NA
J gene: TRBJ1-3
D gene: NA
CDR3 protein: CASSQLTGSGNTIYF
CDR3 DNA: TGCGCCAGCAGCCAACTAACAGGGTCAGGAAACACCATATATTTT

V gene: TRBV9
clone size: NA
J gene: TRBJ2-7
D gene: NA
CDR3 protein: CASSRDQAYEQYF
CDR3 DNA: TGTGCCAGCAGCCGAGATCAGGCGTACGAGCAGTACTTC

V gene: TRBV5-1
clone size: NA
J gene: TRBJ2-3
D gene: TRBD2
CDR3 protein: CASSFSGSSTDTQYF
CDR3 DNA: TGCGCCAGCAGCTTTAGCGGGAGTAGCACAGATACGCAGTATTTT

V gene: TRBV19
clone size: NA
J gene: TRBJ2-5
D gene: NA
CDR3 protein: CASSIRPQETRYF
CDR3 DNA: TGTGCCAGTAGTATCAGGCCCCAAGAGACCCGGTACTTC

V gene: TRBV5-6
clone size: NA
J gene: TRBJ2-5
D gene: NA
CDR3 protein: CASSLVTGAVGETQYF
CDR3 DNA: TGTGCCAGCAGCTTGGTTACGGGAGCGGTCGGGGAGACCCAGTACTTC

V gene: TRBV7-3
clone size: NA
J gene: TRBJ2-1
D gene: NA
CDR3 protein: CASSQQGANSYNEQFF
CDR3 DNA: TGTGCCAGCAGCCAGCAGGGAGCCAACTCCTACAATGAGCAGTTCTTC

V gene: TRBV4-2
clone size: NA
J gene: TRBJ2-1
D gene: NA
CDR3 protein: CASSSGTSYNEQFF
CDR3 DNA: TGTGCCAGCAGCTCCGGGACCAGTTACAATGAGCAGTTCTTC

V gene: TRBV11-2
clone size: NA
J gene: TRBJ2-7
D gene: TRBD2
CDR3 protein: CASSLDLAGDREQYF
CDR3 DNA: TGTGCCAGCAGCTTAGATCTAGCGGGAGATCGGGAGCAGTACTTC

V gene: TRBV19
clone size: NA
J gene: TRBJ2-7
D gene: NA
CDR3 protein: CASSIEADGYEQYF
CDR3 DNA: TGTGCCAGTAGTATAGAAGCGGACGGTTACGAGCAGTACTTC

V gene: TRBV9
clone size: NA
J gene: TRBJ2-3
D gene: TRBD1
CDR3 protein: CASSVGGGASTDTQYF
CDR3 DNA: TGTGCCAGCAGCGTAGGAGGGGGCGCAAGCACAGATACGCAGTATTTT

V gene: TRBV29-1
clone size: NA
J gene: TRBJ2-1
D gene: TRBD2
CDR3 protein: CSVGTSGINEQFF
CDR3 DNA: TGCAGCGTCGGAACTAGCGGGATTAATGAGCAGTTCTTC

V gene: TRBV5-4
clone size: NA
J gene: TRBJ2-7
D gene: NA
CDR3 protein: CASSLPGPKYEQYF
CDR3 DNA: TGTGCCAGCAGTTTGCCGGGACCCAAATACGAGCAGTACTTC

V gene: TRBV28
clone size: few
J gene: TRBJ1-3
D gene: NA
CDR3 protein: CASVETGNTIHF
CDR3 DNA: TGTGCCAGCGTGGAAACAGGAAACACCATACATTTT

V gene: TRBV6-1
clone size: NA
J gene: TRBJ2-7
D gene: TRBD2
CDR3 protein: CASKPGLALYEQYF
CDR3 DNA: TGTGCCAGTAAGCCGGGACTAGCCCTATACGAGCAGTACTTC

V gene: TRBV15
clone size: NA
J gene: TRBJ1-4
D gene: TRBD1
CDR3 protein: CATSRGDRGLSELFF
CDR3 DNA: TGTGCCACCAGCAGAGGCGACAGGGGCCTGTCTGAACTGTTTTTT

V gene: TRBV19
clone size: NA
J gene: TRBJ2-7
D gene: NA
CDR3 protein: CASSIRDGPYEQYF
CDR3 DNA: TGTGCCAGTAGTATTCGGGACGGACCCTACGAGCAGTACTTC

V gene: TRBV6-5
clone size: NA
J gene: TRBJ1-1
D gene: TRBD1
CDR3 protein: CASSRRQGGGTEAFF
CDR3 DNA: TGTGCCAGCAGTCGCCGACAGGGCGGCGGCACTGAAGCTTTCTTT

V gene: TRBV19
clone size: many
J gene: TRBJ2-3
D gene: NA
CDR3 protein: CASSSPGQGLYF
CDR3 DNA: TGTGCCAGTAGTTCGCCGGGCCAAGGCTTGTATTTT

V gene: TRBV5-1
clone size: NA
J gene: TRBJ2-7
D gene: NA
CDR3 protein: CASSLPGSRSGEQYF
CDR3 DNA: TGCGCCAGCAGCCTCCCCGGGTCCCGGTCTGGGGAGCAGTACTTC

V gene: TRBV4-3
clone size: NA
J gene: TRBJ2-3
D gene: TRBD2
CDR3 protein: CASSQPRLPAGGGDTQYF
CDR3 DNA: TGCGCCAGCAGCCAACCTCGCCTACCAGCGGGAGGCGGGGATACGCAGTATTTT

V gene: TRBV4-3
clone size: NA
J gene: TRBJ2-1
D gene: NA
CDR3 protein: CASSQDWGIEQFF
CDR3 DNA: TGCGCCAGCAGCCAAGATTGGGGTATTGAGCAGTTCTTC

V gene: TRBV18
clone size: NA
J gene: TRBJ1-5
D gene: TRBD1
CDR3 protein: CASSPRTGEDQPQHF
CDR3 DNA: TGTGCCAGCTCACCGCGGACAGGGGAAGATCAGCCCCAGCATTTT

V gene: TRBV7-2
clone size: NA
J gene: TRBJ2-7
D gene: NA
CDR3 protein: CASSLGRRGPSSYEQYF
CDR3 DNA: TGTGCCAGCAGCTTAGGGCGGAGGGGGCCATCTTCCTACGAGCAGTACTTC

V gene: TRBV9
clone size: NA
J gene: TRBJ1-1
D gene: NA
CDR3 protein: CASSAGPVGTEAFF
CDR3 DNA: TGTGCCAGCAGCGCGGGCCCAGTCGGCACTGAAGCTTTCTTT

V gene: TRBV7-2
clone size: NA
J gene: TRBJ2-3
D gene: TRBD2
CDR3 protein: CASSQGLAGADTQYF
CDR3 DNA: TGTGCCAGCAGCCAGGGACTAGCGGGCGCAGATACGCAGTATTTT

V gene: TRBV30
clone size: NA
J gene: TRBJ2-5
D gene: NA
CDR3 protein: CAWTRPGLYRETQYF
CDR3 DNA: TGTGCCTGGACGAGGCCCGGACTGTATCGGGAGACCCAGTACTTC

V gene: TRBV7-6
clone size: many
J gene: TRBJ1-5
D gene: TRBD1
CDR3 protein: CASSAGGEGNQPQHF
CDR3 DNA: TGTGCCAGCAGCGCAGGGGGCGAGGGCAATCAGCCCCAGCATTTT

V gene: TRBV21-1
clone size: NA
J gene: TRBJ1-1
D gene: NA
CDR3 protein: CASSKAAVRGQPEAFF
CDR3 DNA: TGTGCCAGCAGCAAAGCGGCAGTCAGGGGGCAGCCTGAAGCTTTCTTT

V gene: TRBV11-3
clone size: once
J gene: TRBJ1-1
D gene: NA
CDR3 protein: CASSPTEAFF
CDR3 DNA: TGTGCCAGCAGCCCAACTGAAGCTTTCTTT

V gene: TRBV28
clone size: NA
J gene: TRBJ2-5
D gene: NA
CDR3 protein: CASTSPQETQYF
CDR3 DNA: TGTGCCAGCACTTCTCCCCAAGAGACCCAGTACTTC

V gene: TRBV5-4
clone size: few
J gene: TRBJ2-5
D gene: NA
CDR3 protein: CASSRTVQETQYF
CDR3 DNA: TGTGCCAGCAGCAGGACAGTACAAGAGACCCAGTACTTC

V gene: TRBV5-1
clone size: NA
J gene: TRBJ1-4
D gene: TRBD1
CDR3 protein: CASSTGQSNEKLFF
CDR3 DNA: TGCGCCAGCAGCACGGGACAGAGTAATGAAAAACTGTTTTTT

V gene: TRBV10-3
clone size: NA
J gene: TRBJ1-1
D gene: NA
CDR3 protein: CATKGMNTEAFF
CDR3 DNA: TGTGCCACGAAGGGCATGAACACTGAAGCTTTCTTT

V gene: TRBV7-1
clone size: NA
J gene: TRBJ1-2
D gene: TRBD1
CDR3 protein: CASSVGQASYTF
CDR3 DNA: TGTGCCAGCAGCGTCGGACAGGCTAGCTACACCTTC

V gene: TRBV10-3
clone size: few
J gene: TRBJ1-5
D gene: TRBD1
CDR3 protein: CAISDLRQGEPQHF
CDR3 DNA: TGTGCCATCAGTGATCTGAGACAGGGCGAACCCCAGCATTTT

V gene: TRBV9
clone size: once
J gene: TRBJ2-7
D gene: NA
CDR3 protein: CASSVGPGYEQYF
CDR3 DNA: TGTGCCAGCAGCGTAGGTCCCGGGTACGAGCAGTACTTC

V gene: TRBV5-1
clone size: NA
J gene: TRBJ2-4
D gene: TRBD2
CDR3 protein: CASSLGSFPAGESAKNIQYF
CDR3 DNA: TGCGCCAGCAGCTTGGGGTCGTTTCCGGCGGGAGAATCGGCCAAAAACATTCAGTACTTC

V gene: TRBV7-2
clone size: NA
J gene: TRBJ1-2
D gene: NA
CDR3 protein: CASSLTGGEFNYGYTF
CDR3 DNA: TGTGCCAGCAGCTTAACCGGCGGCGAGTTTAACTATGGCTACACCTTC

V gene: TRBV30
clone size: NA
J gene: TRBJ2-7
D gene: TRBD1
CDR3 protein: CAWSPGGQGQYF
CDR3 DNA: TGTGCCTGGAGCCCAGGGGGCCAGGGGCAGTACTTC

V gene: TRBV30
clone size: NA
J gene: TRBJ2-7
D gene: NA
CDR3 protein: CAWSVGPGGLGEQYF
CDR3 DNA: TGTGCCTGGAGTGTAGGTCCCGGGGGACTCGGCGAGCAGTACTTC

V gene: TRBV4-2
clone size: medium-sized
J gene: TRBJ2-1
D gene: TRBD2
CDR3 protein: CASSQDEGSGSNEQFF
CDR3 DNA: TGTGCCAGCAGCCAAGATGAAGGTAGCGGGAGCAATGAGCAGTTCTTC

V gene: TRBV7-2
clone size: NA
J gene: TRBJ1-6
D gene: NA
CDR3 protein: CASSPRLNSPLHF
CDR3 DNA: TGTGCCAGCAGCCCACGACTTAATTCACCCCTCCACTTT

V gene: TRBV28
clone size: once
J gene: TRBJ1-6
D gene: NA
CDR3 protein: CASRRGPEDSPLHF
CDR3 DNA: TGTGCCAGCAGAAGGGGCCCAGAGGATTCACCCCTCCACTTT

V gene: TRBV25-1
clone size: NA
J gene: TRBJ1-2
D gene: NA
CDR3 protein: CASSDPPSKVRSYGYTF
CDR3 DNA: TGTGCCAGCAGTGACCCCCCATCAAAGGTCAGGAGCTATGGCTACACCTTC

V gene: TRBV7-9
clone size: NA
J gene: TRBJ1-1
D gene: TRBD1
CDR3 protein: CASTQGQRKEAFF
CDR3 DNA: TGTGCCAGCACCCAGGGACAGAGAAAGGAAGCTTTCTTT

V gene: TRBV6-5
clone size: NA
J gene: TRBJ1-2
D gene: NA
CDR3 protein: CASRPGGALNYGYTF
CDR3 DNA: TGTGCCAGCAGGCCCGGAGGGGCGCTAAACTATGGCTACACCTTC